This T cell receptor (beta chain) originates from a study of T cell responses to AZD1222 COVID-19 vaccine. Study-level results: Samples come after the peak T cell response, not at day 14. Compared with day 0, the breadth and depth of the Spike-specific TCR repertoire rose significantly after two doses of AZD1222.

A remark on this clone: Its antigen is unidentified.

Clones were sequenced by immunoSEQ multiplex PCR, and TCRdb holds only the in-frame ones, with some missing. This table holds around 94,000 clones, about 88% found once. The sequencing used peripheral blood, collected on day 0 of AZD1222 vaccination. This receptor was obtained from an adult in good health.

The CDR3 DNA follows: TGTGCCAGCTCACCAGATTTAGGCTCCCCCGAAGCTTTCTTT. Residues: CASSPDLGSPEAFF. The chain joins TRBV18 to TRBJ1-1; unclear D gene. Looked up from germline, CDR1 is KGHSH and CDR2 is LQKENI. Trimming shortened V by 2 bases and J by 8 bases, and 15 bases separated the two germline ends. This CDR3 region has 14 residues.